These T cell receptor beta chains were read from a single sample in a study of T cell repertoires in cytomegalovirus infection. From the reads, TCRdb called clonotypes with MiXCR, one entry per CDR3 protein. The sample consists of about 330,000 distinct CDR3 sequences, roughly 36% of them appearing once. For these TCRs, the target antigens are not known. Here the sequenced sample was cultured PBMCs, taken from culture after CMV antigen stimulation. The receptor source for this set is a human donor in good health (CMV status not recorded). Some clones in this sample may be carry-over from other donors' samples. Each CDR3 is given with its conserved first and last residue. Each record gives: J gene, clone size, D gene, V gene, CDR3 protein, CDR3 DNA. D genes are given only for firm matches. Some rows mark clone size as missing; the rest say once, few, many or name a class of expanded clone.

>TRBJ2-3|few|TRBD2|TRBV12-3/TRBV12-4
CASSPSRGGNSGTQYF
TGTGCCAGCAGTCCCAGCCGGGGGGGGAACAGTGGTACGCAGTATTTT
>TRBJ1-1|-|TRBD1|TRBV7-2
CASSPGQGSAEAFF
TGTGCCAGCAGCCCTGGACAGGGAAGCGCTGAAGCTTTCTTT
>TRBJ2-1|few|TRBD2|TRBV4-1
CASSQDILAGGAEQFF
TGCGCCAGCAGCCAAGATATACTAGCGGGAGGGGCTGAGCAGTTCTTC
>TRBJ2-4|few|-|TRBV12-3/TRBV12-4
CASSLTGQNIQYF
TGTGCCAGCAGTTTAACGGGCCAAAACATTCAGTACTTC
>TRBJ1-5|-|-|TRBV5-4
CASSKQGTEQPQHF
TGTGCCAGCAGCAAGCAGGGGACGGAGCAGCCCCAGCATTTT
>TRBJ2-3|-|TRBD1|TRBV12-3/TRBV12-4
CASSLGQLDTQYF
TGTGCCAGCAGTCTGGGACAGTTGGATACGCAGTATTTT
>TRBJ2-5|-|-|TRBV7-9
CASSDPTEGQETQYF
TGTGCCAGCAGCGATCCGACTGAGGGCCAAGAGACCCAGTACTTC
>TRBJ1-2|many|-|TRBV7-2
CASSFDIDYGYTF
TGTGCCAGCAGCTTTGACATCGACTATGGCTACACCTTC
>TRBJ2-7|-|-|TRBV4-1
CASSQVDGRDEQYF
TGTGCCAGCAGCCAAGTTGACGGGCGGGACGAGCAGTACTTC
>TRBJ2-3|few|TRBD2|TRBV29-1
CSVEQGGYTQYF
TGCAGCGTTGAGCAGGGAGGGTATACGCAGTATTTT
>TRBJ2-7|few|-|TRBV7-2
CASSLNRLHEQYF
TGTGCCAGCAGCTTAAACAGGCTCCACGAGCAGTACTTC
>TRBJ2-7|many|TRBD1|TRBV7-3
CASSLTGQGENEQYF
TGTGCCAGCAGCTTAACCGGGCAGGGGGAGAACGAGCAGTACTTC
>TRBJ2-1|-|-|TRBV7-2
CASSLVGLSSYNEQSF
TGTGCCAGCAGCTTAGTAGGTCTCAGCTCCTACAATGAGCAGTCCTTC
>TRBJ2-3|-|-|TRBV4-3
CASSPVLRGTDTQYF
TGCGCCAGCAGCCCCGTCTTACGGGGTACAGATACGCAGTATTTT
>TRBJ2-5|many|-|TRBV5-1
CASSTRQAKETQYF
TGCGCCAGCAGCACCCGACAGGCAAAAGAGACCCAGTACTTC
>TRBJ2-3|-|TRBD1|TRBV19
CASSRDRGSLTDTQYF
TGTGCCAGTAGTAGGGACAGGGGGTCGCTCACAGATACGCAGTATTTT
>TRBJ2-6|-|TRBD1|TRBV19
CASGRGTGVSGANVLTF
TGTGCCAGTGGCCGGGGGACAGGCGTATCTGGGGCCAACGTCCTGACTTTC
>TRBJ1-6|-|-|TRBV4-1
CASSQGSYNSPLHF
TGCGCCAGCAGCCAAGGAAGCTATAATTCACCCCTCCACTTT
>TRBJ2-1|few|TRBD2|TRBV20-1
CSVLAESSYNEQFF
TGCAGTGTACTAGCGGAATCCTCCTACAATGAGCAGTTCTTC
>TRBJ2-5|-|TRBD2|TRBV12-3/TRBV12-4
CASSFGGGSGRGWQTQYF
TGTGCCAGCAGTTTTGGCGGAGGTAGCGGGAGGGGTTGGCAGACCCAGTACTTC
>TRBJ1-1|few|-|TRBV7-9
CASSLSHVAEAFF
TGTGCCAGCAGCTTATCACACGTCGCTGAAGCTTTCTTT
>TRBJ1-1|few|-|TRBV27
CASSFRRTGGYTEAFF
TGTGCCAGCAGTTTCAGACGGACGGGTGGGTACACTGAAGCTTTCTTT
>TRBJ1-1|-|TRBD1|TRBV12-3/TRBV12-4
CASSPAGTGLVAFF
TGTGCCAGCAGCCCCGCCGGGACAGGTCTAGTAGCTTTCTTT
>TRBJ2-1|-|-|TRBV19
CASSKASSSYNEQFF
TGTGCCAGTAGTAAGGCCAGCAGCTCCTACAATGAGCAGTTCTTC
>TRBJ2-1|-|-|TRBV9
CASSVEAYGGKSYNEQFF
TGTGCCAGCAGCGTAGAGGCTTACGGCGGGAAGTCCTACAATGAGCAGTTCTTC
>TRBJ2-1|few|-|TRBV12-3/TRBV12-4
CASSIQAVQPYNEQFF
TGTGCCAGCAGTATCCAAGCGGTCCAACCCTACAATGAGCAGTTCTTC
>TRBJ2-1|-|TRBD2|TRBV11-2
CASSYRLADDYNEQFF
TGTGCCAGCAGCTATAGACTAGCGGACGACTACAATGAGCAGTTCTTC
>TRBJ1-1|many|-|TRBV7-9
CASSPRVGGGEAFF
TGTGCCAGCAGCCCCCGGGTGGGGGGGGGTGAAGCTTTCTTT
>TRBJ1-1|many|-|TRBV7-2
CASGRDMNTEAFF
TGTGCCAGCGGCAGGGACATGAACACTGAAGCTTTCTTT
>TRBJ2-2|-|-|TRBV20-1
CSARGGTGNTGELFF
TGCAGTGCTAGAGGAGGGACTGGGAACACCGGGGAGCTGTTTTTT
>TRBJ1-1|-|-|TRBV5-1
CASSSGGAKNTEAFF
TGCGCCAGCAGCTCGGGTGGGGCTAAGAACACTGAAGCTTTCTTT
>TRBJ2-1|few|TRBD2|TRBV5-1
CASSKFPGTSGFSSYNEQFF
TGCGCCAGCAGCAAATTCCCCGGGACTAGCGGGTTTAGCTCCTACAATGAGCAGTTCTTC
>TRBJ1-1|-|-|TRBV27
CASSLTGSNTEAFF
TGTGCCAGCAGTTTGACCGGTTCTAACACTGAAGCTTTCTTT
>TRBJ2-3|few|-|TRBV19
CASGGTSTDTQYF
TGTGCCTCAGGAGGTACTAGCACAGATACGCAGTATTTT
>TRBJ2-7|few|-|TRBV27
CASSLSVGYEQYF
TGTGCCAGCAGTTTATCTGTGGGCTACGAGCAGTACTTC
>TRBJ2-1|few|-|TRBV6-2/TRBV6-3
CASSLPGLVNEQFF
TGTGCCAGCAGCCTCCCGGGACTGGTAAATGAGCAGTTCTTC
>TRBJ2-1|few|TRBD1|TRBV7-2
CASSFDRGAHNEQFF
TGTGCCAGCAGCTTCGACAGGGGTGCCCACAATGAGCAGTTCTTC
>TRBJ2-1|few|TRBD2|TRBV20-1
CSARDLLGLAGDEQFF
TGCAGTGCTAGAGATCTTTTGGGACTAGCGGGAGATGAGCAGTTCTTC
>TRBJ2-3|few|-|TRBV12-5
CASGLVGELGTDTQYF
TGTGCTAGTGGTTTGGTAGGGGAGTTGGGCACAGATACGCAGTATTTT
>TRBJ2-5|many|TRBD2|TRBV7-9
CASSSNRLAGGETQYF
TGTGCCAGCAGCTCAAATCGACTAGCGGGAGGGGAGACCCAGTACTTC
>TRBJ2-1|-|TRBD2|TRBV27
CASSTPGLATRGDEQFF
TGTGCCAGCAGTACGCCGGGACTAGCGACCAGGGGGGATGAGCAGTTCTTC
>TRBJ2-2|-|-|TRBV5-1
CASSWTSRGNTGELFF
TGCGCCAGCAGCTGGACATCCCGAGGGAACACCGGGGAGCTGTTTTTT
>TRBJ2-7|few|-|TRBV5-1
CASSLGRNNEQYF
TGCGCCAGCAGCTTGGGGAGGAACAACGAGCAGTACTTC
>TRBJ1-4|-|TRBD1|TRBV5-4
CASSLTGGADEKLFF
TGTGCCAGCAGCTTAACAGGGGGCGCGGATGAAAAACTGTTTTTT
>TRBJ2-1|-|TRBD2|TRBV11-2
CASSLAAGGHNEQFF
TGTGCCAGCAGCTTAGCGGCGGGAGGGCACAATGAGCAGTTCTTC
>TRBJ1-2|few|-|TRBV20-1
CSDRGPAHYGYTF
TGCAGTGATCGGGGACCCGCGCACTATGGCTACACCTTC
>TRBJ2-3|few|-|TRBV20-1
CSASRQSSTDTQYF
TGCAGTGCTAGTAGACAGTCTAGCACAGATACGCAGTATTTT
>TRBJ1-2|few|-|TRBV10-1
CASSDPRDGEIYGYTF
TGCGCCAGCAGTGACCCGAGGGACGGGGAGATCTATGGCTACACCTTC
>TRBJ2-5|-|-|TRBV18
CASSPPQERETQYF
TGTGCCAGCTCACCACCTCAAGAGCGAGAGACCCAGTACTTC
>TRBJ2-3|-|TRBD1|TRBV29-1
CSVSGGASTDTQYF
TGCAGCGTTTCAGGGGGCGCGAGCACAGATACGCAGTATTTT
>TRBJ1-5|-|-|TRBV19
CASSMPRSPSYSNQPQHF
TGTGCCAGTAGTATGCCTAGAAGTCCGTCGTATAGCAATCAGCCCCAGCATTTT
>TRBJ2-5|many|-|TRBV7-2
CASSSQRGEYQETQYF
TGTGCCAGCAGTTCTCAGAGGGGAGAGTACCAAGAGACCCAGTACTTC
>TRBJ1-2|few|-|TRBV10-2
CASGLGGRDGYTF
TGCGCCAGCGGCCTGGGGGGTAGGGATGGCTACACCTTC
>TRBJ2-7|-|-|TRBV20-1
CSATDRKSPYEQYF
TGCAGTGCCACGGACAGAAAAAGTCCCTACGAGCAGTACTTC
>TRBJ1-4|few|TRBD1|TRBV15
CATSRNDRGNEKLFF
TGTGCCACCAGCAGAAATGACAGGGGTAATGAAAAACTGTTTTTT
>TRBJ1-1|few|-|TRBV19
CASSPSGQGSVNTEAFF
TGTGCCAGTAGTCCGAGCGGCCAGGGATCCGTGAACACTGAAGCTTTCTTT